The 7 T cell receptor beta chains below were found in one sample sequenced in a study of blood T cell repertoires in COVID-19. TCRdb keeps only in-frame clones here, not all; method: immunoSEQ multiplex PCR. Of 50,000 to 80,000 clones in the sample, approximately 80% were seen once. The specimen was peripheral blood. All receptors derive from a man in his sixties with COVID-19, enrolled during active disease.

This clone appeared a few times. The V and J genes are TRBV6-2 or TRBV6-3 and TRBJ1-5, with D uncertain. The CDR3 has 16 amino acids. Between the trimmed V and J ends, which lost 2 bases and 2 bases, there was a span of 13 bases. From germline, CDR1 is MNHEY and CDR2 SVGEGT. Written as DNA, the CDR3 is TGTGCCAGCAGTTACCCCCCGGGGATTGGCAATCAGCCCCAGCATTTT. It translates to CASSYPPGIGNQPQHF.

The rearrangement links TRBV18 to TRBJ1-6, with D perhaps TRBD1 (6 bases). From germline, CDR1 is KGHSH and CDR2 LQKENI. V gave up 2 bases and J gave up 8 bases, with 10 bases separating them. The CDR3 is 14 amino acids. The CDR3 protein is CASSPGGKDSPLHF. The CDR3 DNA sequence: TGTGCCAGCTCACCAGGGGGCAAGGATTCACCCCTCCACTTT.

Only one count was recorded for this clone. The rearrangement links TRBV6-4 to TRBJ2-1; 10 bases fit TRBD2. The V gene's germline CDR1 is MRHNA and CDR2 SNTAGT. CDR3 length equals 15 residues. With 6 bases clipped from V and 4 bases from J, the junction kept 6 bases outside the gene matches. The CDR3 DNA sequence: TGTGCCAGCAGCTTCGGACTAGCGGAATACAATGAGCAGTTCTTC. It yields the protein CASSFGLAEYNEQFF.

The CDR3 sequence: CASSMTGVYNEQFF. The CDR3 nucleotides read TGTGCCAGTAGTATGACAGGGGTGTACAATGAGCAGTTCTTC. This rearrangement joins TRBV19 to TRBJ2-1; TRBD1 aligns across 8 bases. Germline values: CDR1 LNHDA, CDR2 SQIVND (reference sequence). V dropped 3 bases and J dropped 4; count of bases not matched to a gene: 2. The CDR3 runs to 14 residues. Drawing the rest from reference TRBV19 and TRBJ2-1, the complete variable domain is DGGITQSPKYLFRKEGQNVTLSCEQNLNHDAMYWYRQDPGQGLRLIYYSQIVNDFQKGDIAEGYSVSREKKESFPLTVTSAQKNPTAFYLCASSMTGVYNEQFFGPGTRLTVL.

The chain links TRBV6-5 to TRBJ1-1; no firm D call. V lost 8 bases and J 2 bases, leaving 12 bases between the germline ends. CDR3 length: 13 residues. CDR1 is MNHEY, CDR2 SVGAGI, per germline. This CDR3 is CASLSSHNTEAFF. The DNA for the CDR3 is TGTGCCAGCCTTAGCTCACATAACACTGAAGCTTTCTTT.

This clone was detected once. V is TRBV6-4 and J is TRBJ2-3; 7 bases fit TRBD2. Germline assignment: CDR1 MRHNA and CDR2 SNTAGT. V trimming: 2 bases; J trimming: 2 bases; junction bases outside the gene matches: 7. The length of the CDR3 is 16 residues. This CDR3 is CASSDLTSAYTDTQYF. The CDR3 DNA is TGTGCCAGCAGTGACCTTACTAGCGCCTACACAGATACGCAGTATTTT.

This chain uses TRBV4-1 with TRBJ1-4, with D possibly TRBD1 on 5 matching bases. This CDR3 is 16 amino acids long. Germline loops: CDR1 MGHRA, CDR2 YSYEKL. Between the trimmed V and J ends, which lost 0 bases and 4 bases, there was a span of 12 bases. The CDR3 here is CASSQDLVGGNEKLFF. The CDR3, as DNA: TGCGCCAGCAGCCAAGATCTGGTGGGGGGTAATGAAAAACTGTTTTTT.